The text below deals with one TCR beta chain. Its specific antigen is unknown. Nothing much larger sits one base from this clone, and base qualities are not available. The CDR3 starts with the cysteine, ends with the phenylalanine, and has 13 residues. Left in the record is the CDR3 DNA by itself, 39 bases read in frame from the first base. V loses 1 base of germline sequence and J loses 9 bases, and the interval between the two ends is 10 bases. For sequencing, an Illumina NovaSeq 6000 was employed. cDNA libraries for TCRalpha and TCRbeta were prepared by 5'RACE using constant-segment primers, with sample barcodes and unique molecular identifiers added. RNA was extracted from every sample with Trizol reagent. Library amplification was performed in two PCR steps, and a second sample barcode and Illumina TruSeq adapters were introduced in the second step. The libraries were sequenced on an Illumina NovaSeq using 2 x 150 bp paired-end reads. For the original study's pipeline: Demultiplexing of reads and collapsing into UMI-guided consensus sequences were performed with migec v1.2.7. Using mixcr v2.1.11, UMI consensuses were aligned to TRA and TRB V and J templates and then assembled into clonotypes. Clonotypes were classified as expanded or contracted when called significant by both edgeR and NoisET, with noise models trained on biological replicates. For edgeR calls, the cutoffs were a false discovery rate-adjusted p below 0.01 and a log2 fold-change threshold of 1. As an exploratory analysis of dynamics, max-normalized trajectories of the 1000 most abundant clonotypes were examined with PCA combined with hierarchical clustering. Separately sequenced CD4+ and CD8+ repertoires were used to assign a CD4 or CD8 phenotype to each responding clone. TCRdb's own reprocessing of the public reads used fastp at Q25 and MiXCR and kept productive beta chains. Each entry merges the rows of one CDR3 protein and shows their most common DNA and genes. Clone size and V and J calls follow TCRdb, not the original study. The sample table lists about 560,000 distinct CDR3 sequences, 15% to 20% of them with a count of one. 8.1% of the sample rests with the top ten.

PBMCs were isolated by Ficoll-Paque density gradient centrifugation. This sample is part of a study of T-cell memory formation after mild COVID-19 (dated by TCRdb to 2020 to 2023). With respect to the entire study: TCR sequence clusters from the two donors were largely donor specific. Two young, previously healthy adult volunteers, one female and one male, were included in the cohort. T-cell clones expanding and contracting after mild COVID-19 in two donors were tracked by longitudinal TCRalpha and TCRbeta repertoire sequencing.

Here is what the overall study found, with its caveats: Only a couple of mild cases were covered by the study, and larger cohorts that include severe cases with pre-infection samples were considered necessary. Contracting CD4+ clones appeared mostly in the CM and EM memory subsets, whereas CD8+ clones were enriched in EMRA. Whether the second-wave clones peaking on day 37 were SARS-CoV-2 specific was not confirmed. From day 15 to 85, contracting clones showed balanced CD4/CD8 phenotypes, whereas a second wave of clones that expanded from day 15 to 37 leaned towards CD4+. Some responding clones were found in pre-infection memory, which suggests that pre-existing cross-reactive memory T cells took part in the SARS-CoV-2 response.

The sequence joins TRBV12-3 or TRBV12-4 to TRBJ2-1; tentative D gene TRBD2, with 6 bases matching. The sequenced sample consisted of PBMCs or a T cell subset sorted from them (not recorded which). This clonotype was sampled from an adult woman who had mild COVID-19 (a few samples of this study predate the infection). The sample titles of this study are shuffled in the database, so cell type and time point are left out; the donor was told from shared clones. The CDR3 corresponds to CASSLGSSVEQFF. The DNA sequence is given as TGTGCCAGCAGTTTAGGATCTAGCGTTGAGCAGTTCTTC.